This T cell receptor (beta chain) was sequenced in a study of T cell clonality in common variable immunodeficiency. Study-wide results and limits: Compared with healthy controls, CVID subjects showed increased TCRbeta clonality, mostly in about a third.

Generated by immunoSEQ multiplex PCR, the TCRdb table keeps only in-frame clones and is missing some. The specimen has roughly 57,000 clones, none found just once. The V end lost 3 bases, the J end lost 5 bases, and 13 bases lay between the germline ends. From germline, CDR1 is DFQATT and CDR2 SNEGSKA (reference sequence). This CDR3 comprises 13 residues. This clone was picked up many times. Its target is unknown. The read gets to within 3 residues of the CDR3 end, and the germline J gene fills in the rest. The sequencing sample was made of peripheral blood mononuclear cells. The chain carries TRBV20-1 and TRBJ2-5; no firm D call. This receptor was taken from a person aged 18 to 70 in good health. The CDR3 bases that were read are TGCAGTGCTAGCTCGGCTAGTTTGGAGACC. Its protein is CSASSASLET. The full CDR3 protein reads CSASSASLETQYF.